This T cell receptor (beta chain) is from a study of regulatory T cells in long-lasting Graves disease. Study-level results: Relative to new patients (approximately 1,000), persistent patients exhibited greater sharing of public clonotypes (around 2,800). The researchers studied only peripheral blood, not thyroid tissue.

This CDR3 is built from 18 residues. Losses at the gene ends were 1 base for V and 1 base for J; bases not matched to a gene: 7. Per the germline V gene, CDR1 is SGHVS and CDR2 is FQNEAQ. Time point reported: newly diagnosed GD, antithyroid drugs for less than 3 months. RNA isolated from PBMCs was used to make the TCR library. Construction of the TCR beta libraries employed iRepertoire HTBI primers in conjunction with Arm-PCR of CDR3 regions. TCRdb used MiXCR to reprocess the multiplex PCR reads, holding one entry per CDR3 protein. Of just over 600,000 distinct CDR3 sequences listed, about 15% were seen once; the top ten hold more than 15%. This clonotype was seen many times. Its antigen is still unknown. These data are also associated with another study on T cells in Graves' hyperthyroidism and ophthalmopathy. That paper adds: Most clonotypes that expanded in the thyroid above 0.001 also showed up in blood.

The clonotype was recovered from a woman aged 30 to 39 with Graves disease. The source material was peripheral blood mononuclear cells (PBMCs), sampled at new diagnosis, from a patient treated with antithyroid drugs. The chain has TRBV7-8 and TRBJ2-3; the match to TRBD2 covers 11 bases. The CDR3 nucleotides are TGTGCCAGCAGCTTAGTAACTAGCGGGAGCCCCCGCACAGATACGCAGTATTTT. Protein product: CASSLVTSGSPRTDTQYF.